A selection of T cell receptor beta chains follows, all from one sample in a study of blood T cell repertoires in COVID-19. Sequencing was performed with immunoSEQ multiplex PCR; in TCRdb, only in-frame clones are kept and a portion is missing. The data show around 280,000 clones, with about nine tenths seen just once and roughly 2.4% held by the top ten. The specimen was peripheral blood. Source of these receptors: a woman between 50 and 59 years old who had recovered from COVID-19. Both conserved end residues are part of each CDR3. A D gene is named only where the DNA matches it firmly. Some rows mark clone size as missing; the rest say once, few, many or name a class of expanded clone.

-	TRBV5-1	TRBD2	TRBJ2-7	TGCGCCAGCAGCTATGCGGGAGCCTACGAGCAGTACTTC	CASSYAGAYEQYF
-	TRBV5-6	TRBD2	TRBJ2-6	TGTGCCAGCAGCTCTCTAGCGGGAGTAGCGGGGGCCAACGTCCTGACTTTC	CASSSLAGVAGANVLTF
-	TRBV14	TRBD1	TRBJ2-3	TGTGCCAGCAGCCACCGGGACAGGGGTCCCCTGTCCGATACGCAGTATTTT	CASSHRDRGPLSDTQYF
few	TRBV11-2	-	TRBJ1-1	TGTGCCAGCACCGGCTATGCTTTTGAGGGGAACACTGAAGCTTTCTTT	CASTGYAFEGNTEAFF
once	TRBV7-2	TRBD2	TRBJ2-3	TGTGCCAGCAGCTTAGTTTCCCGACTAGCGGGAGGCACAGATACGCAGTATTTT	CASSLVSRLAGGTDTQYF
-	TRBV7-9	-	TRBJ1-1	TGTGCCAGCAGCTTGGACATCCTTCGGGACACTGAAGCTTTCTTT	CASSLDILRDTEAFF
many	TRBV6-5	TRBD2	TRBJ2-7	TGTGCCAGCACGGGACTAGCGGGAGGCTACGAGCAGTACTTC	CASTGLAGGYEQYF
-	TRBV2	TRBD1	TRBJ1-2	TGTGCCAGCAGGTTGACAGGGGCTACTTCGGATGGCTACACCTTC	CASRLTGATSDGYTF
-	TRBV6-5	TRBD2	TRBJ2-3	TGTGCCAGCGGGGCGGGAGTAGGCACAGATACGCAGTATTTT	CASGAGVGTDTQYF
-	TRBV12-5	TRBD2	TRBJ2-7	TGTGCTAGTGGTTTGGTACTTGGCGGGGGGACCTACGAGCAGTACTTC	CASGLVLGGGTYEQYF
once	TRBV27	-	TRBJ1-5	TGTGCCAGCAGTAAGGGGCAAGGGGGTCAGCCCCAGCATTTT	CASSKGQGGQPQHF
-	TRBV15	-	TRBJ1-6	TGTGCCACCGGACTTAGGGCCAATTCACCCCTCCACTTT	CATGLRANSPLHF
-	TRBV15	-	TRBJ1-6	TGTGCCACCAGCAGATCCCGGGGAAGCTCCTATAATTCACCCCTCCACTTT	CATSRSRGSSYNSPLHF
once	TRBV28	TRBD1	TRBJ2-7	TGTGCCAGCAGGTTAACGACAGGGGCCCTCTACGAGCAGTACTTC	CASRLTTGALYEQYF
-	TRBV4-1	TRBD2	TRBJ2-7	TGCGCCAGCAGCCTCCTGTATCCCTCGACTAGCGGGGGATACTACGAGCAGTACTTC	CASSLLYPSTSGGYYEQYF
once	TRBV2	-	TRBJ2-1	TGTGCCAGCAGTTCGGTTTACAATGAGCAGTTCTTC	CASSSVYNEQFF
-	TRBV7-9	-	TRBJ2-7	TGTGCCAGCAGCTTGGGCGACGGCTACTCCTACGAGCAGTACTTC	CASSLGDGYSYEQYF
once	TRBV28	TRBD2	TRBJ2-5	TGTGCCAGCAGTTTACGGACTAGCGGGAGGGCGAGGCTGGAGACCCAGTACTTC	CASSLRTSGRARLETQYF
-	TRBV6-5	TRBD1	TRBJ2-7	TGTGCCAGCAGGAGGGGGCCCGAGCAGTACTTC	CASRRGPEQYF
-	TRBV6-6	TRBD1	TRBJ2-3	TGTGCCAGCAGAGAGACAGGGGGACGGAGAACGGATACGCAGTATTTT	CASRETGGRRTDTQYF
-	TRBV19	-	TRBJ1-3	TGTGCCAGTAGTATGGGCAGGGCTGGAAACACCATATATTTT	CASSMGRAGNTIYF
-	TRBV3-1/TRBV3-2	TRBD1	TRBJ1-1	TGTGCCAGCAGCCTCTTACAGGGGGCCACTGAAGCTTTCTTT	CASSLLQGATEAFF
-	TRBV4-2	-	TRBJ1-1	TGTGCCAGCACCGAAACTGGGGGGGCTAGTGAAGCTTTCTTT	CASTETGGASEAFF
-	TRBV28	-	TRBJ2-1	TGTGCCAGCGTCCGGGGACAACTCTCCTACAATGAGCAGTTCTTC	CASVRGQLSYNEQFF
-	TRBV5-5	TRBD1	TRBJ2-2	TGTGCCAGCACCATCGGGACAGGTCGCAACACCGGGGAGCTGTTTTTT	CASTIGTGRNTGELFF
-	TRBV19	-	TRBJ2-7	TGTGCCAGTAGTATTTCTGGACAGTCCTACGAGCAGTACTTC	CASSISGQSYEQYF
many	TRBV6-2/TRBV6-3	-	TRBJ1-1	TGTGCCAGCAGTTTCATGGGAGAGAACACTGAAGCTTTCTTT	CASSFMGENTEAFF
-	TRBV19	TRBD1	TRBJ1-2	TGTGCCAGTACCCGTCCCGGGACAGGGAACAACTATGGCTACACCTTC	CASTRPGTGNNYGYTF
-	TRBV6-2/TRBV6-3	-	TRBJ1-5	TGTGCCAGCAGTTACTCGGGCGGGCAGTCTCAGCCCCAGCATTTT	CASSYSGGQSQPQHF